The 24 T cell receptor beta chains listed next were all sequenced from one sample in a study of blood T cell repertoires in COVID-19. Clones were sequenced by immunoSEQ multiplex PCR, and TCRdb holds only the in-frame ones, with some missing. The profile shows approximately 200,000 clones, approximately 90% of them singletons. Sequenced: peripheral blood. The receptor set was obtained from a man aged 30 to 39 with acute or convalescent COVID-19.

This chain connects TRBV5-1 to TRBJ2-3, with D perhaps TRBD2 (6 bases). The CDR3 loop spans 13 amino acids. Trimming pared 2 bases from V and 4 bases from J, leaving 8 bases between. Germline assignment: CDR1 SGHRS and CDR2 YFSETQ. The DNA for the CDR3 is TGCGCCAGCAGCTTCGGAGGGTCAGATACGCAGTATTTT. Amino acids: CASSFGGSDTQYF.

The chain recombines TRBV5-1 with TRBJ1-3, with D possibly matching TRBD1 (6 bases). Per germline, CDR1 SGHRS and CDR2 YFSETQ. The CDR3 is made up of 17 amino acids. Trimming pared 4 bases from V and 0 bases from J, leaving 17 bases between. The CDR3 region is CASSPNRVSHSGNTIYF. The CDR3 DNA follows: TGCGCCAGCAGCCCCAACAGGGTGTCCCACTCTGGAAACACCATATATTTT. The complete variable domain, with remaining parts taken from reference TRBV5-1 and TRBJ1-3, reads KAGVTQTPRYLIKTRGQQVTLSCSPISGHRSVSWYQQTPGQGLQFLFEYFSETQRNKGNFPGRFSGRQFSNSRSEMNVSTLELGDSALYLCASSPNRVSHSGNTIYFGEGSWLTVV.

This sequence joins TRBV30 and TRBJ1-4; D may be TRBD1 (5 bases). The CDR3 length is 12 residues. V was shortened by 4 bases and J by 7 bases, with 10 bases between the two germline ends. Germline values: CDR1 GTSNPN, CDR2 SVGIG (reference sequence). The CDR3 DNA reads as TGTGCCTGGAACGGGGGTGGTGAAAAACTGTTTTTT. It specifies CAWNGGGEKLFF.

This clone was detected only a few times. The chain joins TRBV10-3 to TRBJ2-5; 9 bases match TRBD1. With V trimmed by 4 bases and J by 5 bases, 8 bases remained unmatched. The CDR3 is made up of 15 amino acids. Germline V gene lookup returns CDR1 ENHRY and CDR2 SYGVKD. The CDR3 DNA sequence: TGTGCCATCAGTGCCCGGGACAGGGTTAGGGAGACCCAGTACTTC. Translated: CAISARDRVRETQYF.

This CDR3 reads CASSDYVGYEGVTQYF. DNA for the CDR3: TGTGCCAGCAGTGATTATGTGGGTTACGAGGGAGTGACCCAGTACTTC. J is TRBJ2-5 and V is TRBV2; D may be TRBD2 (5 bases). There are 16 residues in the CDR3. The V end was cut by 3 bases, the J end by 7 bases, with 21 bases between. Germline V gene sequence: CDR1 SNHLY, CDR2 FYNNEI.

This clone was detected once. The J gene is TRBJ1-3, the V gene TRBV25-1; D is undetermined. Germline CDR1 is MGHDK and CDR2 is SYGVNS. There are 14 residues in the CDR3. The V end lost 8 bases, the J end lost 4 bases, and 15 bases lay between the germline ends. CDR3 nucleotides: TGTGCCAGCGGAAGAGGGATAGCCGGAAACACCATATATTTT. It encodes CASGRGIAGNTIYF.

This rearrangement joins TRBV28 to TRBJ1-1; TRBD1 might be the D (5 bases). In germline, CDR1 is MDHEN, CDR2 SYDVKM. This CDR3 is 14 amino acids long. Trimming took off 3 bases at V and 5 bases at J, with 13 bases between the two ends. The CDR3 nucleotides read TGTGCCAGCAGTTTTTGGGGCGCCGGGACTGAAGCTTTCTTT. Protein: CASSFWGAGTEAFF.

CDR3 in amino acids: CASSYSQGSPNSPLHF. The CDR3 bases are TGTGCCAGCAGTTACTCACAGGGCTCCCCCAATTCACCCCTCCACTTT. V usage is TRBV6-5 and J usage is TRBJ1-6, with D perhaps matching TRBD1 (6 bases). V was cut by 0 bases and J by 7 bases, with 13 bases left in between. The length of the CDR3 is 16 residues. The germline gives CDR1 MNHEY, CDR2 SVGAGI.

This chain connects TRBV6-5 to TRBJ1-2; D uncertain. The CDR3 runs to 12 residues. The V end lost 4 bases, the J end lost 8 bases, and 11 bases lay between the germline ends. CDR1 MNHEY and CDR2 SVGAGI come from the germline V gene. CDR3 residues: CASSWGGRGYTF. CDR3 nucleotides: TGTGCCAGCAGTTGGGGAGGACGGGGCTACACCTTC.

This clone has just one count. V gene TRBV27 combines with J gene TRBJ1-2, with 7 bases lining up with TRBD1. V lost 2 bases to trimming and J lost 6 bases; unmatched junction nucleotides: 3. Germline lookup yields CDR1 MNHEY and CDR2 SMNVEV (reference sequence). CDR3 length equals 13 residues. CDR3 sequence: CASSLKGADGYTF. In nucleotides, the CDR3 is TGTGCCAGCAGTTTAAAGGGGGCAGATGGCTACACCTTC.

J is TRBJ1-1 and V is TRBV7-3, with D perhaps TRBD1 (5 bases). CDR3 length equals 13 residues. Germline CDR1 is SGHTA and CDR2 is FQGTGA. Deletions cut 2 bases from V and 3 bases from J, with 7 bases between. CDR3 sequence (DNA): TGTGCCAGCAGCTTACAGGGTTACACTGAAGCTTTCTTT. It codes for CASSLQGYTEAFF.

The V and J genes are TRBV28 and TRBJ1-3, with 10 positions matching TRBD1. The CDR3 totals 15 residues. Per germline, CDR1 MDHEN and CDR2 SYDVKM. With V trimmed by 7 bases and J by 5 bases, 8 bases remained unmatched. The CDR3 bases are TGTGCCAGCAAATTAAGGGGACAGGGGAGAAACACCATATATTTT. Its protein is CASKLRGQGRNTIYF.

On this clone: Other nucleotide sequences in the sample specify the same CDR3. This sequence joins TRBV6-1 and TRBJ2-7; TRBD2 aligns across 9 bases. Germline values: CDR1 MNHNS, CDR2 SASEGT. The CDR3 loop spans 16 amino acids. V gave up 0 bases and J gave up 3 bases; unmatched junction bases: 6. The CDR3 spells CASSEAAGGRGYEQYF. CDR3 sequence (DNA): TGTGCCAGCAGTGAAGCAGCTGGCGGGAGGGGCTACGAGCAGTACTTC.

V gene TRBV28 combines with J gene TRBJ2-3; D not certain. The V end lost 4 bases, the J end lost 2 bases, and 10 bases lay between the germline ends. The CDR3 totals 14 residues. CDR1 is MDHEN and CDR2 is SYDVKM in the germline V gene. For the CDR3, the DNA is TGTGCCAGCAGTTCCACCTATACCACAGATACGCAGTATTTT. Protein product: CASSSTYTTDTQYF.

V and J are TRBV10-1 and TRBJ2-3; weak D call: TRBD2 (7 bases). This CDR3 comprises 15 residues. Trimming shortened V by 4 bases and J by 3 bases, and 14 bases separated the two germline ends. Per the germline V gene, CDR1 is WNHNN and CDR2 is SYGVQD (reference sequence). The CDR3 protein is CASSARGRGTDTQYF. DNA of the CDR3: TGCGCCAGCAGTGCTCGTGGGAGGGGGACAGATACGCAGTATTTT.

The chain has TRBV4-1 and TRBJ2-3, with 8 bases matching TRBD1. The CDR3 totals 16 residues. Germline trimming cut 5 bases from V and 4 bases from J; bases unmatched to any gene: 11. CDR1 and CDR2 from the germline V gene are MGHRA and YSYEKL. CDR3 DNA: TGCGCCAGCAGCGTAACCGGGACAGGAGGCTCAGATACGCAGTATTTT. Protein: CASSVTGTGGSDTQYF.

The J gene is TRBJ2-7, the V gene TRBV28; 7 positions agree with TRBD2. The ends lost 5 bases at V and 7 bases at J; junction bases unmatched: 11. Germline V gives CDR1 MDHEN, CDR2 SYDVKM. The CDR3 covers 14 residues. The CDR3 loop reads CASSGAVGGVEQYF. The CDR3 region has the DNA TGTGCCAGCAGTGGGGCAGTGGGAGGGGTTGAGCAGTACTTC.

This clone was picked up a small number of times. Written as DNA, the CDR3 is TGTGCCAGCAGTGTGATCGGGGTAGAGACCCAGTACTTC. It translates to CASSVIGVETQYF. This chain links TRBV2 with TRBJ2-5; tentatively, D is TRBD2 (5 bases). Deletions cut 4 bases from V and 4 bases from J, with 10 bases between. The CDR3 length is 13 residues. In germline, CDR1 is SNHLY, CDR2 FYNNEI.

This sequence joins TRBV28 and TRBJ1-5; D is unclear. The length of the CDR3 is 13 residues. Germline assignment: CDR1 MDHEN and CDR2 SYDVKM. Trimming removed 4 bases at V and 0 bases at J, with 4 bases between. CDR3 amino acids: CASSSDSNQPQHF. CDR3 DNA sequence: TGTGCCAGCAGTTCAGATAGCAATCAGCCCCAGCATTTT.

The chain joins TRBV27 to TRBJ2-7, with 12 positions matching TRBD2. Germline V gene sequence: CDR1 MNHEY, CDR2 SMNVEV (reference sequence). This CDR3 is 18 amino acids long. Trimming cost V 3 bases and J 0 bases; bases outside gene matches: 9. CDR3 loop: CASSFSGLAGWSSYEQYF. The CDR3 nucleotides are TGTGCCAGCAGTTTTTCAGGACTAGCGGGATGGAGCTCCTACGAGCAGTACTTC.

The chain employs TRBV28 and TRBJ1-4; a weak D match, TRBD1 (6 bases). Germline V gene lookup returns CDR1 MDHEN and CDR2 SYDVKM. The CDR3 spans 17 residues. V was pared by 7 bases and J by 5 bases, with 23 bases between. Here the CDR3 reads CASNTVRGAGRNEKLFF. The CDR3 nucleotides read TGTGCCAGCAATACGGTGCGGGGGGCTGGGAGGAATGAAAAACTGTTTTTT.

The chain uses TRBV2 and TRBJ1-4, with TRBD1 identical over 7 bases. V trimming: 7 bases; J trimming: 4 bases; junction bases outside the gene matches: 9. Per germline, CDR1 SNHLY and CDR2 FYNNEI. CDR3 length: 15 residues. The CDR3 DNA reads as TGTGCCAGCACCTGGGACAGTGTCATTAATGAAAAACTGTTTTTT. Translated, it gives CASTWDSVINEKLFF.

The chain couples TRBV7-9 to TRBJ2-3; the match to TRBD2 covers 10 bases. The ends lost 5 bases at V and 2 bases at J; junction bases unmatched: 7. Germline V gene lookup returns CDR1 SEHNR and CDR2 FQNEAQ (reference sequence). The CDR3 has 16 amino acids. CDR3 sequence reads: CASSQKLAGLTDTQYF. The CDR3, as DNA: TGTGCCAGCAGCCAGAAACTAGCGGGACTCACAGATACGCAGTATTTT. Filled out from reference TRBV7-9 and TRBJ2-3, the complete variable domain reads DTGVSQNPRHKITKRGQNVTFRCDPISEHNRLYWYRQTLGQGPEFLTYFQNEAQLEKSRLLSDRFSAERPKGSFSTLEIQRTEQGDSAMYLCASSQKLAGLTDTQYFGPGTRLTVL.

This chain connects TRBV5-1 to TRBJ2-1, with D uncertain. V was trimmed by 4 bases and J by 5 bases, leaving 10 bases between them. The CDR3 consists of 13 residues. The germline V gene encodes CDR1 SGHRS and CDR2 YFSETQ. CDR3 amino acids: CASSPLRNNEQFF. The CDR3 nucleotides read TGCGCCAGCAGCCCCCTGAGGAACAATGAGCAGTTCTTC.